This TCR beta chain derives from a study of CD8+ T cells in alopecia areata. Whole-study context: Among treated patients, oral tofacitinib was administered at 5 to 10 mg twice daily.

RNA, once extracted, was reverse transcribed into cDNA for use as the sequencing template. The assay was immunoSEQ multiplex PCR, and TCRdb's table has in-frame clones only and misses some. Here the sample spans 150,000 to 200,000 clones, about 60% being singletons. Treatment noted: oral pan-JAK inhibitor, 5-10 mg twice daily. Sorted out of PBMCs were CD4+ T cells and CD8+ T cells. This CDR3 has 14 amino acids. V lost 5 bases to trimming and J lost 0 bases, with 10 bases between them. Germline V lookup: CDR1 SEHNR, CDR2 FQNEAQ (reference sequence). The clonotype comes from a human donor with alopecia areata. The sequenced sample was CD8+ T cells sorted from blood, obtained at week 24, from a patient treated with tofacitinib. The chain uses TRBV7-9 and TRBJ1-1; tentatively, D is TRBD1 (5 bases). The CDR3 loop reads CASSDTRVNTEAFF. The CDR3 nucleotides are TGTGCCAGCAGCGACACCAGGGTGAACACTGAAGCTTTCTTT.